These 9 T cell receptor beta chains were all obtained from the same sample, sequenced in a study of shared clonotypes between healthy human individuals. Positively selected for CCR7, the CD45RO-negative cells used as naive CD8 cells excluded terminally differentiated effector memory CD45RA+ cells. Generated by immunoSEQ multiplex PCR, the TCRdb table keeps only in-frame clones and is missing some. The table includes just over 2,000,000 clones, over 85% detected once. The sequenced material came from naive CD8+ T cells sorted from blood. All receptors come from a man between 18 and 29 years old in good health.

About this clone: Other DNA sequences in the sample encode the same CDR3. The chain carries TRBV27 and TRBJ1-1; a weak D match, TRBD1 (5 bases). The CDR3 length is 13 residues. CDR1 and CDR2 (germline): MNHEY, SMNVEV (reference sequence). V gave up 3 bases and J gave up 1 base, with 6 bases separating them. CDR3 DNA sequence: TGTGCCAGCAGTTTCGGGACGAACACTGAAGCTTTCTTT. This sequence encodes CASSFGTNTEAFF.

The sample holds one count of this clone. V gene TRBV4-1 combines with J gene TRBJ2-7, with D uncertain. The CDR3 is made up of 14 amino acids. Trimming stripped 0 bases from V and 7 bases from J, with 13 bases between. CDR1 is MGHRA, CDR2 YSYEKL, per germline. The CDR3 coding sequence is TGCGCCAGCAGCCAAGAGAGAACCACGGTGGAGCAGTACTTC. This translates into CASSQERTTVEQYF.

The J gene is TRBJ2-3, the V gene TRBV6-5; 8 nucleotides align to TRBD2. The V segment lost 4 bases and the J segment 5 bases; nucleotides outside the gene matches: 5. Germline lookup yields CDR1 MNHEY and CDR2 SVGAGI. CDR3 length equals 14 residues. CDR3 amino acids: CASSSAGVVDTQYF. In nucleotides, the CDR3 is TGTGCCAGCAGTTCAGCGGGAGTAGTAGATACGCAGTATTTT.

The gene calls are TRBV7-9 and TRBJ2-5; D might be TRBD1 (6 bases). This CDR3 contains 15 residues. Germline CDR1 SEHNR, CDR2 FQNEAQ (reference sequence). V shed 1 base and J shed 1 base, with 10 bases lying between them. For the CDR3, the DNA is TGTGCCAGCAGCTTAGGCGTGGACAGCCAAGAGACCCAGTACTTC. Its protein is CASSLGVDSQETQYF.

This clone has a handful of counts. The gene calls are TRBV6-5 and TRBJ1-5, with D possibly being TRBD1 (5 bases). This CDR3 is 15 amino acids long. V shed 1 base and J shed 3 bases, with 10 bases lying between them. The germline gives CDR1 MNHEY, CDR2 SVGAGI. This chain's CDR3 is CASSYYQGPNQPQHF. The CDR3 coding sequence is TGTGCCAGCAGTTACTATCAGGGTCCCAATCAGCCCCAGCATTTT.

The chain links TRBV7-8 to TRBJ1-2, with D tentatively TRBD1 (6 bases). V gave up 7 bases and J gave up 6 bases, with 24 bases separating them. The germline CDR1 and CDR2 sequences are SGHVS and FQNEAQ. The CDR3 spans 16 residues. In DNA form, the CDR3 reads TGTGCCAGCACCTCCACGGGGGCCCTGAGTGGCCATGGCTACACCTTC. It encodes CASTSTGALSGHGYTF.

The CDR3 region is CASSPQTGLITYEQYF. The CDR3 nucleotides are TGTGCCAGCAGTCCCCAGACAGGGCTCATAACCTACGAGCAGTACTTC. The rearrangement joins TRBV27 to TRBJ2-7; 7 positions agree with TRBD1. Germline V gene data show CDR1 as MNHEY and CDR2 as SMNVEV (reference sequence). There are 16 residues in the CDR3. With 5 bases clipped from V and 2 bases from J, the junction kept 12 bases outside the gene matches.

CDR3 sequence: CASSQTTDYQETQYF. The CDR3 region has the DNA TGTGCCAGCAGCCAGACGACAGATTACCAAGAGACCCAGTACTTC. The chain combines TRBV13 with TRBJ2-5; weak D call: TRBD1 (5 bases). Germline V gene sequence: CDR1 PRHDT, CDR2 FYEKMQ (reference sequence). The CDR3 length is 15 residues. Deletions cut 5 bases from V and 0 bases from J, with 13 bases between.

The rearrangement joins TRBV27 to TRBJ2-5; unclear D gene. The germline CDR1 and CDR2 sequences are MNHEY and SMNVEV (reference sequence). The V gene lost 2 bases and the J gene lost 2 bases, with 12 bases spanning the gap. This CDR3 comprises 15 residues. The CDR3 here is CASSLGLMRQETQYF. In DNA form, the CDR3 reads TGTGCCAGCAGTTTAGGGCTGATGAGACAAGAGACCCAGTACTTC.